These 16 T cell receptor beta chains share one sample of origin, sequenced in a study of cytomegalovirus exposure and HLA in healthy donors. Only in-frame clones appear in the TCRdb table, and some are missing; sequencing was by immunoSEQ multiplex PCR. This sample has 120,000 or so clones, with about 91% found just once. The sequenced sample consisted of PBMCs. These TCRs come from a man between 18 and 29 years old in good health and CMV-seronegative.

This clone occurred a few times. The chain joins TRBV25-1 to TRBJ2-1; D gene ambiguous. This CDR3 is 15 amino acids long. Per the germline V gene, CDR1 is MGHDK and CDR2 is SYGVNS. The V and J ends lost 4 bases and 5 bases respectively, with 15 bases between them. CDR3 bases: TGTGCCAGCAGTGTATACGTCAACTACCACAATGAGCAGTTCTTC. It is translated as CASSVYVNYHNEQFF.

The J gene is TRBJ1-5, the V gene TRBV10-3, with D uncertain. Trimming took off 8 bases at V and 0 bases at J, with 8 bases between the two ends. The CDR3 is 13 residues long. Looked up from germline, CDR1 is ENHRY and CDR2 is SYGVKD. CDR3 DNA: TGTGCCATCGGCAGTAATAGCAATCAGCCCCAGCATTTT. Its protein product is CAIGSNSNQPQHF.

This chain connects TRBV19 to TRBJ1-5; 7 bases match TRBD1. The junction had 5 bases not matched to a gene; V was cut back by 6 bases and J by 0 bases. The CDR3 covers 15 residues. Germline CDR1 reads LNHDA; CDR2 reads SQIVND (reference sequence). The CDR3, as DNA: TGTGCCAGTAGGGGGACAGAGCATAGCAATCAGCCCCAGCATTTT. Encoded protein: CASRGTEHSNQPQHF. The complete variable domain, with remaining parts taken from reference TRBV19 and TRBJ1-5, reads DGGITQSPKYLFRKEGQNVTLSCEQNLNHDAMYWYRQDPGQGLRLIYYSQIVNDFQKGDIAEGYSVSREKKESFPLTVTSAQKNPTAFYLCASRGTEHSNQPQHFGDGTRLSIL.

V and J are TRBV7-6 and TRBJ2-5; D is possibly TRBD1 (7 bases). Trimming pared 5 bases from V and 9 bases from J, leaving 28 bases between. Looked up from germline, CDR1 is SGHVS and CDR2 is FNYEAQ. The CDR3 spans 17 residues. This chain's CDR3 is CASSPSATEGAHGAQYF. The CDR3 DNA follows: TGTGCCAGCAGCCCTTCGGCTACGGAGGGGGCCCACGGGGCCCAGTACTTC.

V usage is TRBV4-1 and J usage is TRBJ2-7; a weak D match, TRBD1 (6 bases). V lost 1 base and J 2 bases, leaving 12 bases between the germline ends. The CDR3 loop spans 15 amino acids. CDR1 is MGHRA, CDR2 YSYEKL, per germline. CDR3 amino acids: CASSQAYRDPYEQYF. The CDR3 bases are TGCGCCAGCAGCCAAGCATACAGGGACCCCTACGAGCAGTACTTC.

This sequence joins TRBV2 and TRBJ1-5; D is possibly TRBD1 (6 bases). The V end was cut by 8 bases, the J end by 0 bases, with 14 bases between. Germline loops: CDR1 SNHLY, CDR2 FYNNEI. The CDR3 runs to 15 residues. The CDR3 bases are TGTGCCAGCCTGGACAGTGGAGCTAGCAATCAGCCCCAGCATTTT. Translating it yields CASLDSGASNQPQHF. Based on the CDR3 plus reference TRBV2 and TRBJ1-5, the full variable domain is EPEVTQTPSHQVTQMGQEVILRCVPISNHLYFYWYRQILGQKVEFLVSFYNNEISEKSEIFDDQFSVERPDGSNFTLKIRSTKLEDSAMYFCASLDSGASNQPQHFGDGTRLSIL.

The rearrangement uses TRBV6-4 and TRBJ2-3; 9 nucleotides line up with TRBD2. Looked up from germline, CDR1 is MRHNA and CDR2 is SNTAGT. This CDR3 is 14 amino acids long. V trimming: 5 bases; J trimming: 2 bases; junction bases outside the gene matches: 2. The CDR3 DNA follows: TGTGCCAGCAGTCGGACTAGCGACACAGATACGCAGTATTTT. Translated, it gives CASSRTSDTDTQYF.

J is TRBJ2-7 and V is TRBV7-9; D gene ambiguous. The CDR3 runs to 14 residues. The germline V and J ends were trimmed by 1 base and 3 bases, with 10 bases remaining between them. Germline CDR1 SEHNR, CDR2 FQNEAQ (reference sequence). CDR3: CASSLVSSYYEQYF. CDR3 nucleotides: TGTGCCAGCAGCTTAGTGTCAAGCTACTACGAGCAGTACTTC.

The chain recombines TRBV6-1 with TRBJ2-1; tentative D call: TRBD1 (6 bases). CDR1 is MNHNS and CDR2 is SASEGT in the germline V gene. The CDR3 totals 12 residues. V was clipped by 5 bases and J by 10 bases, with 12 bases between them. The CDR3 region is CASSIGGREQFF. DNA for the CDR3: TGTGCCAGCAGTATTGGGGGCAGAGAGCAGTTCTTC.

This chain connects TRBV7-8 to TRBJ2-1; weak D call: TRBD2 (7 bases). The CDR3 is made up of 17 amino acids. Per the germline V gene, CDR1 is SGHVS and CDR2 is FQNEAQ. V dropped 1 base and J dropped 4 bases, with 17 bases sitting between them. CDR3 DNA sequence: TGTGCCAGCAGCTTAGGTCATCGGGGGGCCAATTACAATGAGCAGTTCTTC. Translated, it gives CASSLGHRGANYNEQFF.

V usage is TRBV5-1 and J usage is TRBJ1-2; D remains unclear. With 1 base removed from V and 4 bases from J, the gap between germline ends came to 14 bases. The germline V gene encodes CDR1 SGHRS and CDR2 YFSETQ. There are 15 residues in the CDR3. The CDR3 region has the DNA TGCGCCAGCAGCTTGACGGGTTCTGCTACCTATGGCTACACCTTC. Amino acids: CASSLTGSATYGYTF.

V usage is TRBV5-1 and J usage is TRBJ2-5, with 8 bases identical to TRBD2. V gave up 0 bases and J gave up 2 bases; unmatched junction bases: 6. CDR3 length: 16 amino acids. The germline gives CDR1 SGHRS, CDR2 YFSETQ. In DNA, the CDR3 is TGCGCCAGCAGCTTGGCGGGCGGGGGGCGGCAAGAGACCCAGTACTTC. This gives the protein CASSLAGGGRQETQYF.

With regard to this clone: The junction does not match germline at one end; this may be a read error. This chain connects TRBV27 to TRBJ1-2; TRBD1 matches 12 bases. Germline V CDR1 and CDR2: MNHEY, SMNVEV (reference sequence). There are 15 residues in the CDR3. CDR3 amino acids: CASSPGDRGPLSPNF. CDR3 nucleotides: TGTGCCAGCAGTCCGGGGGACAGGGGGCCCCTTTCTCCTAACTTC.

V usage is TRBV7-2 and J usage is TRBJ1-6; 8 bases are a match to TRBD1. Germline V gives CDR1 SGHTA, CDR2 FQGNSA. The CDR3 contains 17 residues. Trimming cost V 1 base and J 9 bases; bases outside gene matches: 11. For the CDR3, the DNA is TGTGCCAGCAGCTTAGGGATAATTACAGGGGGAAGTTCACCCCTCCACTTT. This encodes CASSLGIITGGSSPLHF.

J is TRBJ1-5 and V is TRBV6-1; D unclear. There are 15 residues in the CDR3. Looked up from germline, CDR1 is MNHNS and CDR2 is SASEGT. Between the trimmed V and J ends, which lost 2 bases and 4 bases, there was a span of 12 bases. The CDR3 loop reads CASSEFSVSNQPQHF. DNA of the CDR3: TGTGCCAGCAGTGAATTTAGCGTATCGAATCAGCCCCAGCATTTT.

This clone was counted between two and nine times. The chain combines TRBV18 with TRBJ2-1; 9 nucleotides match TRBD2. Germline CDR1 is KGHSH and CDR2 is LQKENI. V shed 3 bases and J 8 bases; nucleotides not matched to a gene: 8. The CDR3 covers 15 residues. DNA of the CDR3: TGTGCCAGCTCACCTTTGGCGGGAGGGCCCGATGAGCAGTTCTTC. This translates into CASSPLAGGPDEQFF.